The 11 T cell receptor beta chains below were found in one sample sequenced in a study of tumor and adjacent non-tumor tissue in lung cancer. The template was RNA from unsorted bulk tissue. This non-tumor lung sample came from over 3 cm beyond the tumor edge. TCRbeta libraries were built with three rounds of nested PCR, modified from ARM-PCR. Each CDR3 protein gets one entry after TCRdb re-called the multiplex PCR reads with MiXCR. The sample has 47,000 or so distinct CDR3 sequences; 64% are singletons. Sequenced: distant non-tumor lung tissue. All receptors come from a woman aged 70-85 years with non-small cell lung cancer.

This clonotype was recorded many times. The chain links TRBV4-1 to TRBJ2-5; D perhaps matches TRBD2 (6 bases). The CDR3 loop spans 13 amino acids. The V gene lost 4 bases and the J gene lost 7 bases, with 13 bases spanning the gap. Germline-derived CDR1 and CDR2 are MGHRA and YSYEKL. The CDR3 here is CASSPRTMGTQYF. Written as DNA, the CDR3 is TGCGCCAGCAGCCCGCGGACTATGGGGACCCAGTACTTC.

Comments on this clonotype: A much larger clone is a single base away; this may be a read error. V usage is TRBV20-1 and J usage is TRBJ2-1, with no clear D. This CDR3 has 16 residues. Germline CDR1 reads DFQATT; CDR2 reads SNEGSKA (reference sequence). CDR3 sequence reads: CSVRDWAVTSYNEQFF. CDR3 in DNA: TGCAGTGTTAGAGACTGGGCGGTTACCTCCTACAATGAGCAGTTCTTC.

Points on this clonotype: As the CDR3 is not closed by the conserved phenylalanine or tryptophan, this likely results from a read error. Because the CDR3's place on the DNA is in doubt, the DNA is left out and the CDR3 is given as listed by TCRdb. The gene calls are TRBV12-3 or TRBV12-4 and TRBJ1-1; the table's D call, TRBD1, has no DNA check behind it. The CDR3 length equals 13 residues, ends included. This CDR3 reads CASSPGMNTEVFS.

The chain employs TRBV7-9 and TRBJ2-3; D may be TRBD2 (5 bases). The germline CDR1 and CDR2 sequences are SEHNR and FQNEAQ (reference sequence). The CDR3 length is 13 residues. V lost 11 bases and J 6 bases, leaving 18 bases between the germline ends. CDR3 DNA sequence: TGTGCCGCCATGATGGGAGATATGGATACGCAGTATTTT. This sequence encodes CAAMMGDMDTQYF.

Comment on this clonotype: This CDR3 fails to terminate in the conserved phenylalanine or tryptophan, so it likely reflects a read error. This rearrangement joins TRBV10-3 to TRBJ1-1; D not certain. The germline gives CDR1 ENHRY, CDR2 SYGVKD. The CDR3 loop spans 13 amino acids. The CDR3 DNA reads TGTGCCATCAGTCAGTCGGTAACACCGGGAGCTTTCTCT. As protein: CAISQSVTPGAFS.

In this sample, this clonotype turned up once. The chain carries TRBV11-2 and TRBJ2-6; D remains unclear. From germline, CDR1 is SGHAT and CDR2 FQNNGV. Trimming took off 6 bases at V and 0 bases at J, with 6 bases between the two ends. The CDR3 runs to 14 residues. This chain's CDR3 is CASSPLSGANVLTF. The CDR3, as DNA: TGTGCCAGCAGTCCCCTCTCTGGGGCCAACGTCCTGACTTTC.

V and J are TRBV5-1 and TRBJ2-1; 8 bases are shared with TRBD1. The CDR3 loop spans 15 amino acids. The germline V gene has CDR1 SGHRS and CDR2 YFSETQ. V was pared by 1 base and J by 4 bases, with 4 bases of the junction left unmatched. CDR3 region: CASSLRQGTYNEQFF. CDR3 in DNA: TGCGCCAGCAGCTTGAGACAGGGGACTTACAATGAGCAGTTCTTC.

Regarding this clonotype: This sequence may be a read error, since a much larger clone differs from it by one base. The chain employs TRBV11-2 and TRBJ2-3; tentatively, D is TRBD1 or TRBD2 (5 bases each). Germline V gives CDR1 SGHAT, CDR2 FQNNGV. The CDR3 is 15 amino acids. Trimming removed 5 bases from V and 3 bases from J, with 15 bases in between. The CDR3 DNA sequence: TGTGCCAGCAGCAAAATGGGGACGGTGACAGATACGCAGTATTTT. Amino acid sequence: CASSKMGTVTDTQYF. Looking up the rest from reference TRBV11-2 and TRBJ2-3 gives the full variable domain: EAGVAQSPRYKIIEKRQSVAFWCNPISGHATLYWYQQILGQGPKLLIQFQNNGVVDDSQLPKDRFSAERLKGVDSTLKIQPAKLEDSAVYLCASSKMGTVTDTQYFGPGTRLTVL.

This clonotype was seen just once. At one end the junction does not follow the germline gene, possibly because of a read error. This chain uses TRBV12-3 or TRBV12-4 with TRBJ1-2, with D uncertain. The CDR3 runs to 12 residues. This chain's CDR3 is CTSSSAYYGYTF. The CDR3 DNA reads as TGTACCAGCAGTTCGGCCTACTATGGCTACACCTTT.

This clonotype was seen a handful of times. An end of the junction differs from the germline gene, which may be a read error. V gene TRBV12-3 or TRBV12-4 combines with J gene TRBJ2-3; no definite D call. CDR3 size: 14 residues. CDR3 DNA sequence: TGTGCCAGCAGTTTAGCGATCTGCACAGATACGCAGTACTTT. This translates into CASSLAICTDTQYF.

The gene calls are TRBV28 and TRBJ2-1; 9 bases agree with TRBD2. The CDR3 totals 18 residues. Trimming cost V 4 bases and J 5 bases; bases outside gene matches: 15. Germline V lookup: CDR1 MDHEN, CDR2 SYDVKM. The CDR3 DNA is TGTGCCAGCAGTTGGGATATTACGGGCGGGAGGGGGCACAATGAGCAGTTCTTC. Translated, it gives CASSWDITGGRGHNEQFF. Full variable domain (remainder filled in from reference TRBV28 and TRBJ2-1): DVKVTQSSRYLVKRTGEKVFLECVQDMDHENMFWYRQDPGLGLRLIYFSYDVKMKEKGDIPEGYSVSREKKERFSLILESASTNQTSMYLCASSWDITGGRGHNEQFFGPGTRLTVL.